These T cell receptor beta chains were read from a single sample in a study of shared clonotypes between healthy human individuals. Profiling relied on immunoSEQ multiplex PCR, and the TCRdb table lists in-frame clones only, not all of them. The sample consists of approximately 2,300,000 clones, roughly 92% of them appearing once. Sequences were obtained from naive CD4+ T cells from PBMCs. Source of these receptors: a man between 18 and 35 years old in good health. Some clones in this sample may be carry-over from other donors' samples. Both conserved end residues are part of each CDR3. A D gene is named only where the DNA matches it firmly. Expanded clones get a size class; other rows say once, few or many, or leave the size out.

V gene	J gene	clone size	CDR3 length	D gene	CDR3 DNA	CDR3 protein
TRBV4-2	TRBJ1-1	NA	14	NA	TGTGCCAGCAGCCAAGGGACAGCGCTCACTGAAGCTTTCTTT	CASSQGTALTEAFF
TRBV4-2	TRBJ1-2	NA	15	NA	TGTGCCAGCAGCCAAGTCATGGGGGATTACTATGGCTACACCTTC	CASSQVMGDYYGYTF
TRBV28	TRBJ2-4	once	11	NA	TGTGCAAGCGGGACAGAAAACATTCAGTACTTC	CASGTENIQYF
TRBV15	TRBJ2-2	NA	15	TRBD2	TGTGCCACTAACCTAGCGGGAGGGCCCACCGGGGAGCTGTTTTTT	CATNLAGGPTGELFF
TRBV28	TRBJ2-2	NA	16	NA	TGTGCCAGCAGTTTACTGATCTCCTTCCTGCCCGGGGAGCTGTTTTTT	CASSLLISFLPGELFF
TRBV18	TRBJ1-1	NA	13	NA	TGTGCCAGCTCACCTGGGAGGTACTCTGAAGCTTTCTTT	CASSPGRYSEAFF
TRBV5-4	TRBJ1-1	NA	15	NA	TGTGCCAGCAGCTTGGAACAGGCCATGAACACTGAAGCTTTCTTT	CASSLEQAMNTEAFF
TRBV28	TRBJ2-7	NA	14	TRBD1	TGTGCCATCGGGACCAGGGGGCAGCCCTACGAGCAGTACTTC	CAIGTRGQPYEQYF
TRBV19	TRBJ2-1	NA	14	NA	TGTGCCAGTAGTATTAGCGGAGCCTACAATGAGCAGTTCTTC	CASSISGAYNEQFF
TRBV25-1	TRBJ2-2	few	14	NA	TGTGCCAGCAGTGAGGCTCGGGACACCGGGGAGCTGTTTTTT	CASSEARDTGELFF
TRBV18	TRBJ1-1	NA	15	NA	TGTGCCAGCTCACCCGGACAAGGGCTCCTCACTGAAGCTTTCTTT	CASSPGQGLLTEAFF
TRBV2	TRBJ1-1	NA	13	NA	TGTGCCAGTAGACAGAACATGAACACTGAAGCTTTCTTT	CASRQNMNTEAFF
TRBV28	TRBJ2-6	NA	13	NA	TGTGCCAGCAGTTTGCCCAGGGCCAACGTCCTGACTTTC	CASSLPRANVLTF
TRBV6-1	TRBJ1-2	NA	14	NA	TGTGCCAGCAGTGAACCGAGGGGGGTAGATGGCTACACCTTC	CASSEPRGVDGYTF
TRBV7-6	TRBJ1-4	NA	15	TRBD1	TGTGCCAGCAGCTTAGGGGGACAGGGAGGTGAAAAACTGTTTTTT	CASSLGGQGGEKLFF
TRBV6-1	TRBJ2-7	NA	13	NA	TGTGCCAGCAGTGTGACCGATTCCTACGAGCAGTACTTC	CASSVTDSYEQYF
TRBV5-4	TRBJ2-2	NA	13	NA	TGTGCCAGCAGCCTCAGGGAGACCGGGGAGCTGTTTTTT	CASSLRETGELFF
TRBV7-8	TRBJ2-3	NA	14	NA	TGTGCCAGCAGCTCTGGGGTCAGGGGTGATACGCAGTATTTT	CASSSGVRGDTQYF
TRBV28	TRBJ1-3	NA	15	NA	TGTGCCAGCAGTTTAGCGGATAACTCTGGAAACACCATATATTTT	CASSLADNSGNTIYF
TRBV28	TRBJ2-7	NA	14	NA	TGTGCCAGCAGTTTGGTGGGGGATTCCTACGAGCAGTACTTC	CASSLVGDSYEQYF
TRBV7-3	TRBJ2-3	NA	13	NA	TGTGCCAGCAGCCCGACTAGTGGAGATACGCAGTATTTT	CASSPTSGDTQYF
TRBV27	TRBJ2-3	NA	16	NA	TGTGCCAGCAAGGCAAGGGGCGCCGGGCGCACAGATACGCAGTATTTT	CASKARGAGRTDTQYF
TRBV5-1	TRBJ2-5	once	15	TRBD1	TGCGCCAGCAGCTTGGCCTTGGCAGGGGGAGAGACCCAGTACTTC	CASSLALAGGETQYF
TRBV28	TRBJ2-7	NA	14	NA	TGTGCCAGCAGTTTATGGGGGAGTGTCTACGAGCAGTACTTC	CASSLWGSVYEQYF
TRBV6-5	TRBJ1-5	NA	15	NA	TGTGCCAGCAGTTACGGTGGCCGTGGCAATCAGCCCCAGCATTTT	CASSYGGRGNQPQHF
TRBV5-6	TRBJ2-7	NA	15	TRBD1	TGTGCCAGCAGCTGGACAGGGGCCGGCTCCTACGAGCAGTACTTC	CASSWTGAGSYEQYF
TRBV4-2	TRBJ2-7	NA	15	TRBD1	TGTGCCAGCAGCCAAGAGTACAGGGGGTCCTACGAGCAGTACTTC	CASSQEYRGSYEQYF
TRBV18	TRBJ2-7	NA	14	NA	TGTGCCAGCTCACCTGGGGCAGGCCCAACCGAGCAGTACTTC	CASSPGAGPTEQYF
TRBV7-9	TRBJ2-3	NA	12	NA	TGTGCCAGCAGCTTCGCCACAGATACGCAGTATTTT	CASSFATDTQYF
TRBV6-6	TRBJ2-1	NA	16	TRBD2	TGTGCCAGCCAGGAACGGGAGGCTCGGTCCTACAATGAGCAGTTCTTC	CASQEREARSYNEQFF
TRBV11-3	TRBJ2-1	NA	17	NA	TGTGCCAGCAGCTTAAGTCTCCGGGCCAGCTCCTACAATGAGCAGTTCTTC	CASSLSLRASSYNEQFF
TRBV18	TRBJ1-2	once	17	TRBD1	TGTGCCAGCTCACCACCGGGACAGGGCGACCGAAACTATGGCTACACCTTC	CASSPPGQGDRNYGYTF
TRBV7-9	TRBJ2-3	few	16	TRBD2	TGTGCCAGCAGCTTGGGACTAGCGGGAGGTGTAGATACGCAGTATTTT	CASSLGLAGGVDTQYF
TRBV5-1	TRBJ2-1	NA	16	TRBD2	TGCGCCAGCAGCTTGGCTAGCGGGAGCCCCTACAATGAGCAGTTCTTC	CASSLASGSPYNEQFF
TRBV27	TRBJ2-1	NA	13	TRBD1	TGTGCCAGCAGTTCGGACAGGTTCAATGAGCAGTTCTTC	CASSSDRFNEQFF
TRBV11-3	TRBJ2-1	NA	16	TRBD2	TGTGCCAGCAGCTTATCGGGGCTAGCGGACTACAATGAGCAGTTCTTC	CASSLSGLADYNEQFF
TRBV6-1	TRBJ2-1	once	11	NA	TGTGCCAGCAGGCTAAGGGATGAGCAGTTCTTC	CASRLRDEQFF
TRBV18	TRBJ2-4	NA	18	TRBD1	TGTGCCAGCTCACCAACCGCAACCCCCCAGGGACAGAAAAACATTCAGTACTTC	CASSPTATPQGQKNIQYF
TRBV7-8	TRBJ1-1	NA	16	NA	TGTGCCAGCAGCTTAGGGCGCTCGGGGGGCGGGACTGAAGCTTTCTTT	CASSLGRSGGGTEAFF
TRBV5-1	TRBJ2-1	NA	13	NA	TGCGCCAGCAGCTTGGCCCCCTCCAATGAGCAGTTCTTC	CASSLAPSNEQFF
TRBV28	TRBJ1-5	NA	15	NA	TGTGCCAGCAGGGCCGCGGGGAAGTTTAATCAGCCCCAGCATTTT	CASRAAGKFNQPQHF
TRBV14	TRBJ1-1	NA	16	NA	TGTGCCAGCAGCCAACTTCAGGGTCCCATGAACACTGAAGCTTTCTTT	CASSQLQGPMNTEAFF
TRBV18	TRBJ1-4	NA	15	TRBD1	TGTGCCAGCTCACCTACGACAGGGACTAATGAAAAACTGTTTTTT	CASSPTTGTNEKLFF
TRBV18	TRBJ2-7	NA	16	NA	TGTGCCAGCTCACCACCCGGGAGCCGGAACTCCTACGAGCAGTACTTC	CASSPPGSRNSYEQYF
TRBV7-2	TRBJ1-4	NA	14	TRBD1	TGTGCCAGCAGCCCGAGGGGGCGAAGTGAAAAACTGTTTTTT	CASSPRGRSEKLFF
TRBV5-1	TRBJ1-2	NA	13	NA	TGCGCCAGCAGCTTGGTCGTAGACTATGGCTACACCTTC	CASSLVVDYGYTF